The 15 T cell receptor beta chains listed next were all sequenced from one sample in a study of radiation and T cells in renal cell carcinoma. Profiling relied on immunoSEQ multiplex PCR, and the TCRdb table lists in-frame clones only, not all of them. Of fewer than 85,000 clones listed, approximately 90% are singletons. As to time point: blood 4 weeks post-SBRT, at nephrectomy. The treatment here: 15 Gy SBRT to primary tumor, nephrectomy 4 weeks later. The sequences come from blood, collected from a patient whose treatment included radiotherapy and nephrectomy. The receptors were sampled from a woman between 65 and 79 years old with renal cell carcinoma.

The J gene is TRBJ1-2, the V gene TRBV6-5; 7 bases align to TRBD1. After removal of 2 bases from V and 6 bases from J, the junction contained 9 bases not matched to a gene. Germline values: CDR1 MNHEY, CDR2 SVGAGI. The CDR3 runs to 15 residues. The CDR3, as DNA: TGTGCCAGCAGTTACAATCCCGGACAGGAGCATGGCTACACCTTC. This gives the protein CASSYNPGQEHGYTF.

This clone was picked up one time. Other DNA sequences in this sample translate to the same CDR3. The chain is built from TRBV5-1 and TRBJ2-7; tentatively, D is TRBD1 (7 bases). Germline V lookup: CDR1 SGHRS, CDR2 YFSETQ. Trimming shortened V by 0 bases and J by 6 bases, and 13 bases separated the two germline ends. The CDR3 extends over 14 amino acids. The CDR3, as DNA: TGCGCCAGCAGCTTGGGTGGGCAGGGGGGCGAGCAGTACTTC. Protein sequence: CASSLGGQGGEQYF.

The chain joins TRBV13 to TRBJ2-3, with 11 bases lining up with TRBD2. The CDR3 sequence is 16 residues long. The ends lost 5 bases at V and 6 bases at J; junction bases unmatched: 10. Germline CDR1 PRHDT, CDR2 FYEKMQ (reference sequence). This CDR3 is CASSVRLAGWGDTQYF. In DNA, the CDR3 is TGTGCCAGCAGCGTAAGACTAGCGGGGTGGGGGGATACGCAGTATTTT. The full variable domain, in which reference TRBV13 and TRBJ2-3 provide the parts outside the CDR3, is AAGVIQSPRHLIKEKRETATLKCYPIPRHDTVYWYQQGPGQDPQFLISFYEKMQSDKGSIPDRFSAQQFSDYHSELNMSSLELGDSALYFCASSVRLAGWGDTQYFGPGTRLTVL.

The chain recombines TRBV6-5 with TRBJ1-2; TRBD1 matches 8 bases. Per the germline V gene, CDR1 is MNHEY and CDR2 is SVGAGI. The CDR3 has 14 residues. V gave up 6 bases and J gave up 7 bases; unmatched junction bases: 10. DNA of the CDR3: TGTGCCAGCAGAAGGACAGGGACGGCGTCTGGCTACACCTTC. As protein: CASRRTGTASGYTF.

The chain recombines TRBV5-6 with TRBJ2-1; D ambiguous. This CDR3 has 14 amino acids. Per the germline V gene, CDR1 is SGHDT and CDR2 is YYEEEE. Deletions cut 3 bases from V and 7 bases from J, with 14 bases between. The CDR3 sequence: CASSSVVAANEQFF. Written as DNA, the CDR3 is TGTGCCAGCAGCTCAGTCGTGGCAGCGAATGAGCAGTTCTTC.

This clone came up a few times. The rearrangement joins TRBV6-5 to TRBJ1-1; D possibly corresponds to TRBD1 (6 bases). V was trimmed by 0 bases and J by 5 bases, leaving 13 bases between them. Germline V gene lookup returns CDR1 MNHEY and CDR2 SVGAGI. This CDR3 has 15 residues. CDR3 sequence reads: CASSYSRGRKTEAFF. The CDR3, as DNA: TGTGCCAGCAGTTACTCCCGGGGGCGTAAGACTGAAGCTTTCTTT.

This clone was observed a few times. The V call is TRBV29-1, the J call TRBJ2-3; 8 bases are shared with TRBD2. Looked up from germline, CDR1 is SQVTM and CDR2 is ANQGSEA. V lost 6 bases and J lost 2; bases outside the gene matches: 7. This CDR3 has 14 residues. CDR3 protein: CSVGLGSATDTQYF. In DNA form, the CDR3 reads TGCAGCGTGGGACTAGGGTCCGCCACAGATACGCAGTATTTT.

The chain joins TRBV5-1 to TRBJ1-3; no clear D. The germline V and J ends were trimmed by 3 bases and 1 base, with 11 bases remaining between them. CDR1 is SGHRS, CDR2 YFSETQ, per germline. CDR3 length equals 15 residues. CDR3 DNA: TGCGCCAGCAGCTCAGACCCTTTTTCTGGAAACACCATATATTTT. It specifies CASSSDPFSGNTIYF.

The gene calls are TRBV9 and TRBJ2-3, with a possible D match to TRBD2 (7 bases). The V end was cut by 0 bases, the J end by 1 base, with 15 bases between. CDR1 SGDLS and CDR2 YYNGEE come from the germline V gene. The CDR3 runs to 17 residues. The CDR3 coding sequence is TGTGCCAGCAGCGTAGAAGGGGGGGCGCGGGGCACAGATACGCAGTATTTT. Amino acid sequence: CASSVEGGARGTDTQYF.

This sequence joins TRBV9 and TRBJ1-3; the match to TRBD1 covers 7 bases. Germline trimming cut 5 bases from V and 4 bases from J; bases unmatched to any gene: 9. Germline CDR1 is SGDLS and CDR2 is YYNGEE. This CDR3 has 15 residues. CDR3 residues: CASRPTGSKGNTIYF. CDR3 in DNA: TGTGCCAGCAGGCCGACAGGGTCGAAAGGAAACACCATATATTTT.

The chain carries TRBV19 and TRBJ2-7, with a weak D call TRBD1 (6 bases). The V end lost 5 bases, the J end lost 5 bases, and 16 bases lay between the germline ends. The CDR3 totals 14 residues. In germline, CDR1 is LNHDA, CDR2 SQIVND (reference sequence). The CDR3 sequence is CASSSTGVSNEQYF. CDR3 bases: TGTGCCAGTAGTTCGACAGGAGTGAGCAACGAGCAGTACTTC.

The V gene is TRBV15, the J gene TRBJ1-4, with a weak D call TRBD1 (6 bases). The CDR3 length is 15 residues. Germline V gene sequence: CDR1 LNHNV, CDR2 YYDKDF (reference sequence). The ends were cut back, 3 bases at V and 4 bases at J, with 12 bases in the middle. CDR3 amino acids: CATSSPGAYNEKLFF. DNA of the CDR3: TGTGCCACCAGCAGCCCGGGGGCCTATAATGAAAAACTGTTTTTT.

The gene calls are TRBV4-1 and TRBJ2-7; 12 bases agree with TRBD2. The V gene's germline CDR1 is MGHRA and CDR2 YSYEKL. The CDR3 has 20 amino acids. Unmatched junction bases numbered 18, after V lost 3 bases and J lost 3 bases. The CDR3 DNA sequence: TGCGCCAGCAGCCAGGATTGGCTAGCGGGGGGGGCCACCTCACTCTACGAGCAGTACTTC. Translation: CASSQDWLAGGATSLYEQYF.

This chain connects TRBV6-5 to TRBJ2-3; D ambiguous. The V gene lost 0 bases and the J gene lost 2 bases, with 12 bases spanning the gap. The CDR3 sequence is 16 residues long. CDR1 and CDR2 (germline): MNHEY, SVGAGI. The CDR3 nucleotides are TGTGCCAGCAGTTACTCAACCGGTCGTTACACAGATACGCAGTATTTT. Its protein is CASSYSTGRYTDTQYF.

The V call is TRBV2, the J call TRBJ1-2; weak D call: TRBD1 (6 bases). Germline V CDR1 and CDR2: SNHLY, FYNNEI. With 0 bases removed from V and 4 bases from J, the gap between germline ends came to 12 bases. There are 15 residues in the CDR3. The CDR3 protein is CASSEALTGLYGYTF. DNA for the CDR3: TGTGCCAGCAGTGAAGCGCTTACAGGGCTCTATGGCTACACCTTC.